One and the same sample provided the 25 T cell receptor beta chains below, sequenced in a study of blood T cell repertoires in COVID-19. Clones were sequenced by immunoSEQ multiplex PCR, and TCRdb holds only the in-frame ones, with some missing. Of about 290,000 clones in the sample, around 85% are singletons; the top ten hold approximately 4.1%. The sample taken for sequencing was peripheral blood. These receptors were collected from a woman in her fifties or sixties with active or convalescent COVID-19.

This clone was found once. The chain joins TRBV7-9 to TRBJ2-3, with 8 bases that match TRBD2. The CDR3 spans 15 residues. In germline, CDR1 is SEHNR, CDR2 FQNEAQ (reference sequence). The trim removed 4 bases at V and 11 bases at J, leaving 14 bases unmatched. The CDR3 DNA reads as TGTGCCAGCAGCTCGGGGGGGACCAGCCTGCATTTGCAGTATTTT. Translated, it gives CASSSGGTSLHLQYF. The full variable domain, its missing parts supplied by reference TRBV7-9 and TRBJ2-3, is DTGVSQNPRHKITKRGQNVTFRCDPISEHNRLYWYRQTLGQGPEFLTYFQNEAQLEKSRLLSDRFSAERPKGSFSTLEIQRTEQGDSAMYLCASSSGGTSLHLQYFGPGTRLTVL.

The chain is built from TRBV10-3 and TRBJ2-1; 10 bases agree with TRBD1. CDR1 and CDR2 (germline): ENHRY, SYGVKD. The CDR3 spans 14 residues. The J segment lost 4 bases and the V segment lost 6 bases, leaving 3 bases of the junction unmatched. CDR3 region: CAIRGDRGYNEQFF. DNA of the CDR3: TGTGCCATCAGGGGGGACAGGGGTTACAATGAGCAGTTCTTC.

This clone was recorded once. V usage is TRBV6-6 and J usage is TRBJ2-7; 9 positions agree with TRBD2. V lost 6 bases, J lost 0 bases, and 3 bases stayed unmatched. The length of the CDR3 is 14 residues. CDR1 is MNHNY and CDR2 is SVGAGI in the germline V gene (reference sequence). The CDR3 reads CASSQTSGSYEQYF. CDR3 DNA sequence: TGTGCCAGCAGCCAGACTAGCGGCTCCTACGAGCAGTACTTC.

There are a few counts of this clone. V usage is TRBV24-1 and J usage is TRBJ2-7; the match to TRBD1 covers 7 bases. V was pared by 4 bases and J by 6 bases, with 5 bases of the junction left unmatched. The CDR3 is 13 residues long. From germline, CDR1 is KGHDR and CDR2 SFDVKD. The CDR3: CATSDPPGGEQYF. CDR3 DNA sequence: TGTGCCACCAGTGACCCCCCAGGGGGCGAGCAGTACTTC.

V gene TRBV19 combines with J gene TRBJ1-4; 10 bases agree with TRBD1. The V gene end was trimmed by 5 bases and the J gene end by 7 bases; junction bases not matched to a gene: 13. Germline CDR1 is LNHDA and CDR2 is SQIVND (reference sequence). The CDR3 totals 17 residues. CDR3 in DNA: TGTGCCAGTAGTCTCCGGGACAGGGGCGGGTCGGGTGAAAAACTGTTTTTT. Amino acid sequence: CASSLRDRGGSGEKLFF. Together with reference TRBV19 and TRBJ1-4, the CDR3 gives the full variable domain: DGGITQSPKYLFRKEGQNVTLSCEQNLNHDAMYWYRQDPGQGLRLIYYSQIVNDFQKGDIAEGYSVSREKKESFPLTVTSAQKNPTAFYLCASSLRDRGGSGEKLFFGSGTQLSVL.

The chain couples TRBV5-1 to TRBJ1-2; D is unresolved. The ends were cut back, 0 bases at V and 0 bases at J, with 9 bases in the middle. Germline CDR1 is SGHRS and CDR2 is YFSETQ. CDR3 size: 15 residues. CDR3 in amino acids: CASSLGAAPNYGYTF. CDR3 in DNA: TGCGCCAGCAGCTTGGGGGCAGCCCCTAACTATGGCTACACCTTC.

The chain joins TRBV5-1 to TRBJ2-3; 10 bases are shared with TRBD2. This CDR3 is built from 16 residues. V was clipped by 2 bases and J by 0 bases; unmatched bases: 3. Germline CDR1 reads SGHRS; CDR2 reads YFSETQ. The DNA of the CDR3 is TGCGCCAGCAGCTTTAGACTAGCGGGCAGCACAGATACGCAGTATTTT. Translating it yields CASSFRLAGSTDTQYF.

This chain uses TRBV28 with TRBJ2-5; D might be TRBD1 (5 bases). V was pared by 1 base and J by 5 bases, with 5 bases between. The CDR3 length is 12 residues. Germline CDR1 reads MDHEN; CDR2 reads SYDVKM. The CDR3 sequence: CASSLSGETQYF. CDR3 nucleotides: TGTGCCAGCAGTTTATCAGGGGAGACCCAGTACTTC.

The chain recombines TRBV19 with TRBJ2-1; 11 bases align to TRBD2. The CDR3 runs 15 residues. The germline V gene has CDR1 LNHDA and CDR2 SQIVND (reference sequence). The junction had 6 bases not matched to a gene; V was cut back by 4 bases and J by 7 bases. In nucleotides, the CDR3 is TGTGCCAGTAGTACTCATAGCGGGAGGGGGAATGAGCAGTTCTTC. Translating gives CASSTHSGRGNEQFF.

The chain combines TRBV6-5 with TRBJ1-6; possibly TRBD1 for D (6 bases). The ends were cut back, 6 bases at V and 6 bases at J, with 12 bases in the middle. The CDR3 has 14 amino acids. The germline gives CDR1 MNHEY, CDR2 SVGAGI. The DNA of the CDR3 is TGTGCCAGCAGACAGGGACCGATTAATTCACCCCTCCACTTT. Amino acids: CASRQGPINSPLHF.

V and J are TRBV5-3 and TRBJ1-3, with 7 bases identical to TRBD1. TRBV5-3 is placed among ORFs of uncertain function. The CDR3 runs 16 residues. Trimming cost V 4 bases and J 1 base; bases outside gene matches: 8. Written as DNA, the CDR3 is TGTGCCAGAAGCCCTGGTTCAGGGGGATCTGGAAACACCATATATTTT. Its translation is CARSPGSGGSGNTIYF.

V usage is TRBV11-3 and J usage is TRBJ1-5, with D maybe TRBD1 (6 bases). Germline assignment: CDR1 SGHNT and CDR2 YENEEA. The CDR3 is 16 residues long. Trimming took 1 base from V and 5 from J, leaving 15 bases between them. The CDR3 bases are TGTGCCAGCAGCTTAGTAAGCACAGGGTCTTATCAGCCCCAGCATTTT. This translates into CASSLVSTGSYQPQHF.

This chain connects TRBV4-1 to TRBJ2-3, with TRBD1 as a possible D gene (6 bases). CDR1 is MGHRA and CDR2 is YSYEKL in the germline V gene. Trimming removed 2 bases from V and 2 bases from J, with 17 bases in between. The CDR3 has 17 amino acids. This CDR3 is CASSQSFSTGLTDTQYF. The CDR3 DNA sequence: TGCGCCAGCAGCCAAAGTTTTTCGACAGGACTCACAGATACGCAGTATTTT.

This chain uses TRBV11-2 with TRBJ2-7; TRBD1 might be the D (6 bases). CDR3 length: 17 amino acids. Trimming left V 7 bases short and J 1 base short, with 23 bases between. In germline, CDR1 is SGHAT, CDR2 FQNNGV. In nucleotides, the CDR3 is TGTGCCAGCAAAAAAATAAGGGAAACAGGGCCATCCTACGAGCAGTACTTC. The encoded protein is CASKKIRETGPSYEQYF.

The rearrangement joins TRBV18 to TRBJ1-1, with TRBD1 matching 8 bases. Germline lookup yields CDR1 KGHSH and CDR2 LQKENI. The length of the CDR3 is 17 residues. After removal of 3 bases from V and 1 base from J, the junction contained 10 bases not matched to a gene. CDR3 sequence: CASSPRPSGQANTEAFF. CDR3 in DNA: TGTGCCAGCTCACCCCGCCCCTCGGGACAGGCGAACACTGAAGCTTTCTTT.

Written as DNA, the CDR3 is TGTGCCAGCAGCGTAGGGTCTTCGAGGGTCGGGGAGACCCAGTACTTC. Translation gives CASSVGSSRVGETQYF. The V gene is TRBV9, the J gene TRBJ2-5; tentatively, D is TRBD2 (5 bases). CDR3 length: 16 residues. Trimming took 0 bases from V and 5 from J, leaving 17 bases between them. Germline CDR1 SGDLS, CDR2 YYNGEE.

The chain uses TRBV11-1 and TRBJ2-7; D perhaps matches TRBD2 (6 bases). Germline values: CDR1 SGHAT, CDR2 FQDESV (reference sequence). The V end was cut by 4 bases, the J end by 6 bases, with 22 bases between. This CDR3 is 16 amino acids long. In DNA form, the CDR3 reads TGTGCCAGCAGCTACGGTCTAGCCGCAGAGGAGGGCGAGCAGTACTTC. Its translation: CASSYGLAAEEGEQYF.

The V call is TRBV2, the J call TRBJ1-5, with TRBD1 as a possible D gene (5 bases). The germline V gene encodes CDR1 SNHLY and CDR2 FYNNEI. The CDR3 is made up of 15 amino acids. Between the trimmed V and J ends, which lost 1 base and 6 bases, there was a span of 13 bases. In nucleotides, the CDR3 is TGTGCCAGCAGTGAAGATGGCGGCAGGGTTCAGCCCCAGCATTTT. Translated: CASSEDGGRVQPQHF.

The chain joins TRBV28 to TRBJ2-1, with 10 bases that match TRBD2. The CDR3 loop spans 16 amino acids. CDR1 and CDR2 (germline): MDHEN, SYDVKM. Trimming took 2 bases from V and 5 from J; bases not matched to a gene: 6. The CDR3 reads CASSLRYLAGDNEQFF. The DNA of the CDR3 is TGTGCCAGCAGTTTAAGGTATCTAGCGGGAGACAATGAGCAGTTCTTC.

The DNA of the CDR3 is TGTGCCAGCAGCCTCCGGGACAGGGGTAACTATGGCTACACCTTC. Translation gives CASSLRDRGNYGYTF. The rearrangement joins TRBV5-4 to TRBJ1-2; 10 bases line up with TRBD1. CDR1 is SGHNT and CDR2 is YYREEE in the germline V gene (reference sequence). With V trimmed by 4 bases and J by 1 base, 4 bases remained unmatched. The CDR3 is 15 residues long.

The chain carries TRBV2 and TRBJ2-4; 10 positions match TRBD1. Germline V gene data show CDR1 as SNHLY and CDR2 as FYNNEI. The ends lost 6 bases at V and 8 bases at J; junction bases unmatched: 7. The CDR3 consists of 14 residues. The CDR3 region is CASSPDRGRDIQYF. The CDR3 nucleotides read TGTGCCAGCAGCCCTGACAGGGGGCGTGACATTCAGTACTTC.

This clone was recorded only once. V is TRBV27 and J is TRBJ1-2, with a weak D call TRBD1 (5 bases). This CDR3 is built from 14 residues. Germline CDR1 MNHEY, CDR2 SMNVEV (reference sequence). V dropped 5 bases and J dropped 7 bases, with 17 bases sitting between them. The DNA of the CDR3 is TGTGCCAGCAGTCCGCAGGGAGGTGGGTCTGGCTACACCTTC. This gives the protein CASSPQGGGSGYTF.

This rearrangement joins TRBV10-1 to TRBJ2-1; D gene uncertain. The CDR3 is 16 residues long. The V and J ends lost 1 base and 4 bases respectively, with 14 bases between them. CDR1 and CDR2 (germline): WNHNN, SYGVQD (reference sequence). This chain's CDR3 is CASSEYVGSTYNEQFF. In DNA form, the CDR3 reads TGCGCCAGCAGTGAGTACGTTGGTAGCACGTACAATGAGCAGTTCTTC.

J is TRBJ1-6 and V is TRBV5-6, with unresolved D. The germline V gene encodes CDR1 SGHDT and CDR2 YYEEEE. Trimming left V 0 bases short and J 6 bases short, with 4 bases between. The CDR3 extends over 13 amino acids. The CDR3 spells CASSLASNSPLHF. Here the CDR3 DNA reads TGTGCCAGCAGCTTGGCCAGTAATTCACCCCTCCACTTT.

The rearrangement links TRBV9 to TRBJ2-5, with TRBD2 matching 10 bases. Germline V gives CDR1 SGDLS, CDR2 YYNGEE. The CDR3 has 17 residues. The V segment lost 0 bases and the J segment 4 bases; nucleotides outside the gene matches: 9. The CDR3 sequence: CASSVDPPAGGRETQYF. CDR3 bases: TGTGCCAGCAGCGTAGACCCCCCAGCGGGGGGGCGAGAGACCCAGTACTTC.